This T cell receptor (beta chain) was captured in a study of shared T cell receptors in the human thymus. Germline V gene sequence: CDR1 SQVTM, CDR2 ANQGSEA. The V end lost 7 bases, the J end lost 3 bases, and 16 bases lay between the germline ends. The CDR3 has 13 amino acids. This clone has just a few counts. Sequenced by immunoSEQ multiplex PCR; TCRdb stores in-frame clones only, minus some. Among 640,000 or so clones, 87% were seen once, and the ten largest hold about 0.0094%. These records were also assigned to another study, of human thymus T cells. From that study: The donors were infants in Finland with congenital heart defects, otherwise immunologically healthy. Resections that were taken during corrective heart surgery supplied the thymus tissue. Highly overlapping thymic repertoires among unrelated individuals were reported in related research.

The sample taken for sequencing was thymocytes. This rearrangement joins TRBV29-1 to TRBJ2-7; D unresolved. The TCR comes from a boy less than two years old with a congenital heart defect. In DNA, the CDR3 is TGCAGCGCCCAGACTCCCTCCAACTACGAGCAGTACTTC. It codes for CSAQTPSNYEQYF.